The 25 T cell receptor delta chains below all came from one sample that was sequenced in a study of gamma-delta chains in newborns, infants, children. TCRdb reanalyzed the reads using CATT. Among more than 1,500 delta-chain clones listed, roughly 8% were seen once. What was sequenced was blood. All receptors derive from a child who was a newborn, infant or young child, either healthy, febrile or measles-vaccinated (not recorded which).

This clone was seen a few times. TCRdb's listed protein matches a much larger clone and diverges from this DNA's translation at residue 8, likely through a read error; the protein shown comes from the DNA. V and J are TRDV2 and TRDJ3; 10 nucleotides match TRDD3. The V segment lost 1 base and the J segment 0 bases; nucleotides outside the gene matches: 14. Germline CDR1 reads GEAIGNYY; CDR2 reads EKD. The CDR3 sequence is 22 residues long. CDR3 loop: CACDTGGRGIRPDSWDTRQMFF. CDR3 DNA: TGTGCCTGTGACACGGGTGGACGGGGGATACGGCCCGACTCCTGGGACACCCGACAGATGTTTTTC.

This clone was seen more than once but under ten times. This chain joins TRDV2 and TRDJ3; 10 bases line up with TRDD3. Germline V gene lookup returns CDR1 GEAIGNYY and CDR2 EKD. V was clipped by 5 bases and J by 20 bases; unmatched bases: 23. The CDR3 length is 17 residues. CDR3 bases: TGTGCCTGTGCCACTGGGGGATCCGCCTTGTACACCCGACCGCTGTTTTTC. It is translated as CACATGGSALYTRPLFF.

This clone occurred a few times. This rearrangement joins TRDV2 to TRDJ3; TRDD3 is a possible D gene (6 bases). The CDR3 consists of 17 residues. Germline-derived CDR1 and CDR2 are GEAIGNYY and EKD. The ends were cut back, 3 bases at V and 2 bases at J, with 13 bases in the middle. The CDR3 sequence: CACDYGGRPWDTRQMFF. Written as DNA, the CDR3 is TGTGCCTGTGACTACGGGGGGAGACCCTGGGACACCCGACAGATGTTTTTC.

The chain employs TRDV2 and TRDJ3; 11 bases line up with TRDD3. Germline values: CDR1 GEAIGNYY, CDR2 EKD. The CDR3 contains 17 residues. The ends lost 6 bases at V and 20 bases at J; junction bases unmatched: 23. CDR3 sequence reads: CACPAGGYSWYTRPLFF. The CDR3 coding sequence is TGTGCCTGTCCCGCTGGGGGATACTCCTGGTACACCCGACCGCTGTTTTTC.

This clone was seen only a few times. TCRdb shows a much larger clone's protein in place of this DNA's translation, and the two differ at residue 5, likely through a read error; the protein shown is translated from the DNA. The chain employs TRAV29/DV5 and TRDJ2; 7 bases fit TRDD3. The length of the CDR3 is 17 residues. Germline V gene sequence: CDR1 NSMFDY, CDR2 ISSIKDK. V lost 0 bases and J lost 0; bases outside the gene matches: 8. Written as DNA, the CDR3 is TGTGCAGCAAGCGAGTGGTGGGGGAGAGCTTTGACAGCACAACTCTTCTTT. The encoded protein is CAASEWWGRALTAQLFF.

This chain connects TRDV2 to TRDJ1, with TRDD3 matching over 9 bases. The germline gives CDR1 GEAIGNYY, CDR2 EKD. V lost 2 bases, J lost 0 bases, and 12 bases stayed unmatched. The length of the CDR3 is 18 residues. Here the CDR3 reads CACDIVLGEPSYTDKLIF. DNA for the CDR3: TGTGCCTGTGACATCGTACTGGGGGAGCCGTCGTACACCGATAAACTCATCTTT.

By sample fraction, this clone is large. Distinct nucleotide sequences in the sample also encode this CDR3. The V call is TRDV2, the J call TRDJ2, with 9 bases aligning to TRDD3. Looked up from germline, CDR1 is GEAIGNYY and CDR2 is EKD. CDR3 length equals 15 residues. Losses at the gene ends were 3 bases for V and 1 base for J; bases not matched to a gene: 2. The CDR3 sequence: CACDVLGDLTAQLFF. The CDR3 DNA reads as TGTGCCTGTGACGTACTGGGGGATTTGACAGCACAACTCTTCTTT.

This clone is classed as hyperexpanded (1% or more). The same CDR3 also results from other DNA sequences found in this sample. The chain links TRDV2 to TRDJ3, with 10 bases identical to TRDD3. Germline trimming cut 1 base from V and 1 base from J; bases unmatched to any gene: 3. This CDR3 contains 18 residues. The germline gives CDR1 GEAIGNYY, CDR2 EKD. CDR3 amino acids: CACDTGDTRSWDTRQMFF. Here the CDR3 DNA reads TGTGCCTGTGACACGGGGGATACGCGGTCCTGGGACACCCGACAGATGTTTTTC.

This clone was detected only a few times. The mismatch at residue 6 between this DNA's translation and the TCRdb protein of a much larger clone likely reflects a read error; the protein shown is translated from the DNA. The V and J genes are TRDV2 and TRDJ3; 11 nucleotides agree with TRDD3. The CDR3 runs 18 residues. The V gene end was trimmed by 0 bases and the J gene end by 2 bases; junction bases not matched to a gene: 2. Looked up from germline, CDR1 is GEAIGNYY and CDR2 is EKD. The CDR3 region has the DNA TGTGCCTGTGACACCGCACTGGGGGATACCTGGGACACCCGACAGATGTTTTTC. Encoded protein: CACDTALGDTWDTRQMFF.

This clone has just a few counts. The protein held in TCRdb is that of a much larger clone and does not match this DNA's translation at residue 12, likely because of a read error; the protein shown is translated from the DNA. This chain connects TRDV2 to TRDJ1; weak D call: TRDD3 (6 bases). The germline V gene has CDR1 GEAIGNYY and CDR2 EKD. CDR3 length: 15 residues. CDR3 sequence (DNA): TGTGCCTGTGTAGGGTTGGATACTGGCACCGATAACCTCATCTTT. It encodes CACVGLDTGTDNLIF.

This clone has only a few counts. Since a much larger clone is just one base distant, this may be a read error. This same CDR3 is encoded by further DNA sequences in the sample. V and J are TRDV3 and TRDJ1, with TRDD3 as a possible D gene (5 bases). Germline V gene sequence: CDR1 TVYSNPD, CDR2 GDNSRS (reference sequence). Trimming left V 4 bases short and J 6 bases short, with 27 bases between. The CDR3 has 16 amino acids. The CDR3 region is CASALPKDRRGHKLIF. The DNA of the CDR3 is TGTGCCTCCGCACTCCCAAAGGATAGGAGAGGGCATAAACTCATCTTT.

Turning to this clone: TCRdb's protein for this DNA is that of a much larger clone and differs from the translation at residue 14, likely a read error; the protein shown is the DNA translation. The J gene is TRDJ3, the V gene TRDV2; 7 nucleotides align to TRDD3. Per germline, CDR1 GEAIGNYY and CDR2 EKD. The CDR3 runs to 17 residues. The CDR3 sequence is CACDILGSSWDTRRMFF. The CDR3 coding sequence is TGTGCCTGTGACATACTGGGGAGCTCCTGGGACACCCGACGGATGTTTTTC.

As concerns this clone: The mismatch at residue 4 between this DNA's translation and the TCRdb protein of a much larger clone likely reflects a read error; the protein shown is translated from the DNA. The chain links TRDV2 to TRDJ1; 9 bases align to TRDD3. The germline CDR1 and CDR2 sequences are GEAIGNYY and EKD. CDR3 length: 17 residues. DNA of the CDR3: TGTGCCTGTAACACCGTTGCTGGGGGATCCCACACCGATAAACTCATCTTT. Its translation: CACNTVAGGSHTDKLIF.

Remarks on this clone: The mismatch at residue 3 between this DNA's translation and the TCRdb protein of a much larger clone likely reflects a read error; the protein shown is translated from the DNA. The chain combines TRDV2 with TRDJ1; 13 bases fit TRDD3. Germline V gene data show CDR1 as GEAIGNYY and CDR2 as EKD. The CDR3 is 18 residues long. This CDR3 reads CARDSRYWGIRMTDKLIF. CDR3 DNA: TGTGCCCGTGACTCCCGTTACTGGGGGATACGGATGACCGATAAACTCATCTTT.

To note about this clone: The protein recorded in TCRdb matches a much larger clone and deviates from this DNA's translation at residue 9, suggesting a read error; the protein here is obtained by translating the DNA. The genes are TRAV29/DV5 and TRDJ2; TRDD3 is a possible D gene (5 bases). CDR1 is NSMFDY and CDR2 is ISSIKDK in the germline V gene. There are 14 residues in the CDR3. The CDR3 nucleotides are TGTGCAGCAAGCGGGGGAGTTTTGGCAGCACAACTCTTCTTT. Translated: CAASGGVLAAQLFF.

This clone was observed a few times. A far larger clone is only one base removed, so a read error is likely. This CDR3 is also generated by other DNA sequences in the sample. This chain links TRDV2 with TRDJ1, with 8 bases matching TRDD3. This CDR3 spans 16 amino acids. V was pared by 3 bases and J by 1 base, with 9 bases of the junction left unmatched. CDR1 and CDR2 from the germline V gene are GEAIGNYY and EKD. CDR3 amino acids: CACDALLGDTTDKLIF. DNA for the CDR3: TGTGCCTGTGACGCCTTACTAGGGGATACCACCGATAAACTCATCTTT.

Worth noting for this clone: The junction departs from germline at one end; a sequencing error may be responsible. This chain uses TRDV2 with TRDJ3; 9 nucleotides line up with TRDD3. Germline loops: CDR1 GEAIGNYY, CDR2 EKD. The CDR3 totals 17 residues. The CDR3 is CATWGIPISLATRQLFF. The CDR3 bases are TGTGCCACCTGGGGGATCCCGATCTCCTTGGCCACCCGACAGCTGTTTTTC.

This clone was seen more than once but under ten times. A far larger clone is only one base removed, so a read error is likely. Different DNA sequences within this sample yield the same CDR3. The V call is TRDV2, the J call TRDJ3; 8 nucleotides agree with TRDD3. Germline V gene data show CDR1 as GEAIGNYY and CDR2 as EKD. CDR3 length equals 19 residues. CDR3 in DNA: TGTGCCTGTGACCCTGTACTGGGGGCAAGCTCCTGGGACACCCGACAGATGTTCTTC. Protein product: CACDPVLGASSWDTRQMFF.

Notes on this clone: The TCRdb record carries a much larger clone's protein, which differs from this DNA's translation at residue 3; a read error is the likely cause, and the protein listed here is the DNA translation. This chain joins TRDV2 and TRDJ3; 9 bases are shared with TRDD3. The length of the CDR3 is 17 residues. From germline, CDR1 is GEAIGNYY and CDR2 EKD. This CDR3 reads CARDTVGDTWDTRQMFF. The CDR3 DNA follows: TGTGCCCGTGACACCGTGGGGGATACCTGGGACACCCGACAGATGTTTTTC.

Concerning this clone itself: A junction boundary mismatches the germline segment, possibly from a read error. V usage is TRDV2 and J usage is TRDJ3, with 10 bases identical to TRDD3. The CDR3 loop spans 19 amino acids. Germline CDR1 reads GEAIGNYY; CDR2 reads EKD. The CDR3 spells CACASLLGDASWATRQMFF. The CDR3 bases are TGTGCCTGTGCCTCGCTACTGGGGGATGCCTCCTGGGCCACCCGACAGATGTTTTTC.

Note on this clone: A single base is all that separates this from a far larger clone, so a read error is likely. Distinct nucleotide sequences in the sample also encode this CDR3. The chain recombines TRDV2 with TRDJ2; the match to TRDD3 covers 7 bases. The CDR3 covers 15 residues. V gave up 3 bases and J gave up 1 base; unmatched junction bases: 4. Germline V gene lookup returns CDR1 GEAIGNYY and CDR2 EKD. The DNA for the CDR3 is TGTGCCTGTGACGTATTGGGGGATTTGACAGCACAACTCTTCTTT. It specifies CACDVLGDLTAQLFF.

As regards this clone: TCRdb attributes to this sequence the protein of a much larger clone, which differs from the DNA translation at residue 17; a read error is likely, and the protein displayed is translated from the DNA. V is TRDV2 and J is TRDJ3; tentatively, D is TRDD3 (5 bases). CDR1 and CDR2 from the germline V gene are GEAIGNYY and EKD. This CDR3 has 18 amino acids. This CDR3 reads CACDTAGVSSWDTRQMIF. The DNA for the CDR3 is TGTGCCTGTGACACCGCGGGGGTGAGCTCCTGGGACACCCGACAGATGATTTTC.

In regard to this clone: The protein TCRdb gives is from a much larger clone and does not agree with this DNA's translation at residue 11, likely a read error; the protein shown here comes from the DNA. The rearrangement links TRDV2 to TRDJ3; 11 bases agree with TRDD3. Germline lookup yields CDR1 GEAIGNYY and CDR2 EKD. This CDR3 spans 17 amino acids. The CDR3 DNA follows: TGTGCCTGTGACAATGGGGGATACGCCTGGGGCACCCGACAGATGTTTTTC. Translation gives CACDNGGYAWGTRQMFF.

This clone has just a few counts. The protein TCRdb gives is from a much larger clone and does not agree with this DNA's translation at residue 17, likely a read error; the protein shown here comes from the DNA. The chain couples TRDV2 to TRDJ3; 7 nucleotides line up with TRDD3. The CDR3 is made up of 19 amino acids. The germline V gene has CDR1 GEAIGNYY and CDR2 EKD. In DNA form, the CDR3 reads TGTGCCTGTGACCCCCTGGGGGTTTTCCGCTCCTGGGACACCCGACAGGTGTTTTTC. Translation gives CACDPLGVFRSWDTRQVFF.

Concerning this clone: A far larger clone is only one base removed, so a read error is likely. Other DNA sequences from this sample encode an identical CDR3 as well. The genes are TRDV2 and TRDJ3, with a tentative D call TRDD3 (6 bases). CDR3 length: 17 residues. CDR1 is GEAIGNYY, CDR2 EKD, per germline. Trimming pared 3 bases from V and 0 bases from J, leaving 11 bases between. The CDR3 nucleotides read TGTGCCTGTGACGTACTGGGCGACTCCTGGGACACCCGACAGATGTTTTTC. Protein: CACDVLGDSWDTRQMFF.